The 10 T cell receptor beta chains presented below share a single source sample, sequenced in a study of cytomegalovirus exposure and HLA in healthy donors. The PCR made use of 60 Vbeta and 13 Jbeta primers. Clones were sequenced by immunoSEQ multiplex PCR, and TCRdb holds only the in-frame ones, with some missing. The sample lists 120,000 or so clones, approximately 8.6% seen once, with 6% to 7.5% in the top ten. The sequencing input was PBMCs. The receptor set was obtained from a woman in her 40s in good health and CMV-seropositive.

Regarding this clone: This sample also contains other DNA sequences that code for the same CDR3. The chain recombines TRBV7-3 with TRBJ1-1; D perhaps matches TRBD1 (6 bases). V was shortened by 5 bases and J by 1 base, with 11 bases between the two germline ends. Germline CDR1 and CDR2: SGHTA and FQGTGA. The CDR3 totals 14 residues. Here the CDR3 reads CASSPTGANTEAFF. In nucleotides, the CDR3 is TGTGCCAGCAGCCCGACAGGAGCGAACACTGAAGCTTTCTTT.

In this sample, this clone turned up a few times. This chain uses TRBV6-1 with TRBJ1-5; D is perhaps TRBD1 (5 bases). Per germline, CDR1 MNHNS and CDR2 SASEGT. The V gene lost 9 bases and the J gene lost 5 bases, with 20 bases spanning the gap. This CDR3 region has 15 residues. The DNA for the CDR3 is TGTGCCAGTGTCATGGAGGGGCAGTCCTATCAGCCCCAGCATTTT. Its protein is CASVMEGQSYQPQHF.

There are a few counts of this clone. V and J are TRBV27 and TRBJ1-2; D gene unclear. The CDR3 totals 13 residues. From germline, CDR1 is MNHEY and CDR2 SMNVEV (reference sequence). Trimming cost V 5 bases and J 5 bases, with 12 bases left between them. CDR3 in amino acids: CASSPSGPYGYTF. In DNA, the CDR3 is TGTGCCAGCAGTCCCTCGGGTCCGTATGGCTACACCTTC.

In regard to this clone: The identical CDR3 is also encoded by other nucleotide sequences in the sample. The rearrangement uses TRBV6-5 and TRBJ1-2; TRBD1 is a possible D gene (6 bases). The CDR3 covers 13 residues. From germline, CDR1 is MNHEY and CDR2 SVGAGI. Trimming shortened V by 4 bases and J by 5 bases, and 11 bases separated the two germline ends. CDR3 in amino acids: CASSSPGAYGYTF. CDR3 nucleotide sequence: TGTGCCAGCAGTTCTCCAGGGGCGTATGGCTACACCTTC.

This rearrangement joins TRBV7-3 to TRBJ2-1; 15 bases are a match to TRBD2. The germline CDR1 and CDR2 sequences are SGHTA and FQGTGA. The CDR3 is 16 amino acids. V dropped 2 bases and J dropped 6; count of bases not matched to a gene: 2. The CDR3 DNA reads as TGTGCCAGCAGCTTATGGACTAGCGGGGGGGCCAATGAGCAGTTCTTC. This translates into CASSLWTSGGANEQFF.

This clone came up a few times. Other DNA sequences within the sample encode an identical CDR3. The rearrangement uses TRBV5-1 and TRBJ1-3, with a possible D match to TRBD1 (6 bases). The V gene's germline CDR1 is SGHRS and CDR2 YFSETQ. The V end lost 7 bases, the J end lost 0 bases, and 14 bases lay between the germline ends. CDR3 length: 15 residues. The CDR3 region is CASSETGLSGNTIYF. Written as DNA, the CDR3 is TGCGCCAGCTCTGAGACAGGCCTCTCTGGAAACACCATATATTTT.

V is TRBV7-7 and J is TRBJ2-2; maybe TRBD1 (5 bases). Trimming pared 1 base from V and 0 bases from J, leaving 9 bases between. This CDR3 has 16 residues. Germline assignment: CDR1 SSHAT and CDR2 FNYEAQ (reference sequence). CDR3 in DNA: TGTGCCAGCAGCTTAGACAGGTATCCGAACACCGGGGAGCTGTTTTTT. Its protein product is CASSLDRYPNTGELFF.

This clone was detected a few times. The rearrangement links TRBV5-6 to TRBJ2-7, with TRBD1 as a possible D gene (6 bases). Germline V gene data show CDR1 as SGHDT and CDR2 as YYEEEE. This CDR3 comprises 14 residues. The V end was cut by 0 bases, the J end by 4 bases, with 11 bases between. CDR3 amino acids: CASSLEQGRYEQYF. In DNA form, the CDR3 reads TGTGCCAGCAGCTTGGAACAGGGTCGGTACGAGCAGTACTTC.

In this sample, this clone turned up a few times. The chain joins TRBV30 to TRBJ2-5; tentatively, D is TRBD2 (6 bases). The J call could be wrong; TRBJ2-7 is a better fit for the DNA end. The CDR3 has 12 amino acids. Germline CDR1 reads GTSNPN; CDR2 reads SVGIG (reference sequence). CDR3 amino acids: CACAGQGYEQYF. The CDR3 nucleotides read TGTGCCTGTGCGGGGCAGGGATACGAGCAGTACTTC.

The chain carries TRBV7-9 and TRBJ1-2, with 8 nucleotides matching TRBD1. Per the germline V gene, CDR1 is SEHNR and CDR2 is FQNEAQ (reference sequence). This CDR3 contains 12 residues. The J segment lost 7 bases and the V segment lost 5 bases, leaving 3 bases of the junction unmatched. The CDR3 bases are TGTGCCAGCAGCCAAGACAGGGGTGGCTACACCTTC. Encoded protein: CASSQDRGGYTF.